The 9 T cell receptor beta chains in this list originate from one sample, sequenced in a study of blood T cells in healthy people across ages. The authors ran a second PCR of about 6 to 11 cycles using a sample-barcoded 5' primer and a J-beta primer mix. One entry per CDR3 protein results from TCRdb running MiXCR on the 5' RACE reads. Among 700,000 to 1,000,000 distinct CDR3 sequences listed, around 43% were seen once. The sequenced sample was blood. The receptors derive from a man aged 55 to 70 in good health.

The chain employs TRBV27 and TRBJ2-7; D is unclear. The CDR3 is 12 residues long. Germline loops: CDR1 MNHEY, CDR2 SMNVEV (reference sequence). The V end lost 6 bases, the J end lost 9 bases, and 15 bases lay between the germline ends. The CDR3 spells CASSPYLGLQYF. In nucleotides, the CDR3 is TGTGCCAGCAGCCCCTATTTGGGCCTGCAGTACTTC.

There are a few counts of this clonotype. This chain uses TRBV7-3 with TRBJ1-5, with TRBD1 matching over 9 bases. Looked up from germline, CDR1 is SGHTA and CDR2 is FQGTGA. Trimming cost V 4 bases and J 4 bases; bases outside gene matches: 5. The CDR3 spans 15 residues. CDR3 sequence: CASSSGTGKNQPQHF. The CDR3 DNA reads TGTGCCAGCAGCTCAGGGACAGGGAAGAATCAGCCCCAGCATTTT.

The V gene is TRBV10-3, the J gene TRBJ2-1, with 7 bases fitting TRBD1. Germline V gene sequence: CDR1 ENHRY, CDR2 SYGVKD. CDR3 length equals 15 residues. With V trimmed by 2 bases and J by 8 bases, 9 bases remained unmatched. CDR3 amino acids: CAISEPTGSVHEQFF. In DNA, the CDR3 is TGTGCCATCAGTGAGCCGACAGGGTCGGTTCATGAGCAGTTCTTC.

The CDR3 nucleotides read TGTGCCAGCTCACTCTCCGCGGATCAGCCCCAGCATTTT. Amino acid sequence: CASSLSADQPQHF. V is TRBV18 and J is TRBJ1-5; D unresolved. The V gene lost 4 bases and the J gene lost 5 bases, with 9 bases spanning the gap. The germline V gene has CDR1 KGHSH and CDR2 LQKENI. The CDR3 runs 13 residues.

This clonotype was seen a handful of times. The chain uses TRBV27 and TRBJ2-7; TRBD1 matches 10 bases. Germline loops: CDR1 MNHEY, CDR2 SMNVEV (reference sequence). V shed 8 bases and J 4 bases; nucleotides not matched to a gene: 8. This CDR3 has 14 amino acids. CDR3 DNA: TGTGCCAGCGCCTATGGACAGGGGGGATACGAGCAGTACTTC. The encoded protein is CASAYGQGGYEQYF.

This chain links TRBV6-5 with TRBJ1-3, with D tentatively TRBD1 (6 bases). The germline V and J ends were trimmed by 5 bases and 4 bases, with 15 bases remaining between them. This CDR3 region has 15 residues. Looked up from germline, CDR1 is MNHEY and CDR2 is SVGAGI. The CDR3 sequence is CASSLTRGLGNTIYF. As DNA, the CDR3 is TGTGCCAGCAGTCTTACACGGGGGCTCGGAAACACCATATATTTT.

V usage is TRBV20-1 and J usage is TRBJ2-4; D might be TRBD1 or TRBD2, each matching 5 bases. Trimming removed 6 bases from V and 0 bases from J, with 18 bases in between. The CDR3 has 16 amino acids. Germline-derived CDR1 and CDR2 are DFQATT and SNEGSKA (reference sequence). This CDR3 is CSAGAQLELAKNIQYF. The DNA for the CDR3 is TGCAGTGCCGGGGCGCAATTGGAGCTAGCCAAAAACATTCAGTACTTC.

V gene TRBV24-1 combines with J gene TRBJ2-3; D tentatively fits TRBD1 or TRBD2 (6 bases each). The CDR3 is 16 amino acids. The V end lost 5 bases, the J end lost 2 bases, and 16 bases lay between the germline ends. Germline V gene sequence: CDR1 KGHDR, CDR2 SFDVKD. CDR3 nucleotide sequence: TGTGCCACCAGTGGCAGGGGTGGGGGGACCACAGATACGCAGTATTTT. Translation gives CATSGRGGGTTDTQYF.

V is TRBV9 and J is TRBJ2-5; 8 nucleotides agree with TRBD1. The V gene's germline CDR1 is SGDLS and CDR2 YYNGEE. The length of the CDR3 is 15 residues. V shed 4 bases, J shed 5 bases, and the junction held 10 bases outside the gene matches. The CDR3 loop reads CASSPRQGWMETQYF. CDR3 coding DNA: TGTGCCAGCAGCCCCCGACAGGGGTGGATGGAGACCCAGTACTTC.